This T cell receptor (beta chain) was sequenced in a study of blood T cell repertoires in COVID-19. For the study at large: The United States, Italy and Spain supplied acute and convalescent COVID-19 samples. In each case, the material was cDNA or gDNA derived from T cells, B-cell-depleted T cells, or PBMCs.

This CDR3 region has 13 residues. Losses at the gene ends were 5 bases for V and 6 bases for J; bases not matched to a gene: 5. Germline loops: CDR1 MRHNA, CDR2 SNTAGT. Using immunoSEQ multiplex PCR, the repertoire was profiled, and TCRdb retains in-frame clones only, with some absent. This sample has roughly 280,000 clones; around 87% occur once, and the top ten carry over 4%. This sequence joins TRBV6-4 and TRBJ2-3; 7 bases are shared with TRBD2. The sample consisted of peripheral blood. The clonotype comes from a woman in her sixties with COVID-19, enrolled during active disease. CDR3 DNA: TGTGCCAGCAGTCATACTAGCGTCGATACGCAGTATTTT. As protein: CASSHTSVDTQYF.